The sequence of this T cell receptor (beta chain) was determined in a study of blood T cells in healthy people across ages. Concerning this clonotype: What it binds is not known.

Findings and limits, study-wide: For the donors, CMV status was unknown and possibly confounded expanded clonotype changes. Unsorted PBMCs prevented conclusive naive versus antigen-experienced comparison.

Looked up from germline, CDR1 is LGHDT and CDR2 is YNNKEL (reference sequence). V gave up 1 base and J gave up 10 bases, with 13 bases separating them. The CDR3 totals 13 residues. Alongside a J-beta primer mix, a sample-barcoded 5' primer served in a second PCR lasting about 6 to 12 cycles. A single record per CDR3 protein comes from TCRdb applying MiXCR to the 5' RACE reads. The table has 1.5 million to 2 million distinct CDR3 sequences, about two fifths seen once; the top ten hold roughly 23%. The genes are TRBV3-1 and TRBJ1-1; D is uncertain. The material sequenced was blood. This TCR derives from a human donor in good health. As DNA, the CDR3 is TGTGCCAGCAGCCAAGGAATTGACATGGGAGCTTTCTTT. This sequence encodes CASSQGIDMGAFF.